Shown below are 32 T cell receptor beta chains from a single sample sequenced in a study of OX40 agonist ivuxolimab in advanced cancers. TCRdb's table, derived via immunoSEQ multiplex PCR, lists solely in-frame clones and lacks some. Among approximately 90,000 clones, about 90% were seen once, and the ten largest hold just under 0.8%. Specimen: CD4+ or CD8+ T cells sorted from blood, collected in a trial of the OX40 agonist ivuxolimab. The source is an adult with an advanced solid tumor such as melanoma, head and neck, liver or kidney cancer.

The chain combines TRBV2 with TRBJ1-6; D might be TRBD1 (6 bases). V lost 2 bases, J lost 7 bases, and 15 bases lay in between. This CDR3 is 16 amino acids long. Germline V CDR1 and CDR2: SNHLY, FYNNEI. The CDR3: CASSERGNRANSPLHF. CDR3 bases: TGTGCCAGCAGTGAAAGGGGGAACAGGGCCAATTCACCCCTCCACTTT.

This chain links TRBV5-1 with TRBJ1-6; a weak D match, TRBD1 (6 bases). Trimming took 4 bases from V and 10 from J, leaving 18 bases between them. Germline loops: CDR1 SGHRS, CDR2 YFSETQ. This CDR3 has 15 amino acids. This chain's CDR3 is CASSPGEGGNSPLHF. The DNA for the CDR3 is TGCGCCAGCAGCCCCGGGGAAGGGGGGAACTCACCCCTCCACTTT.

The chain uses TRBV19 and TRBJ2-1, with 11 bases aligning to TRBD2. Germline-derived CDR1 and CDR2 are LNHDA and SQIVND (reference sequence). V was pared by 9 bases and J by 6 bases, with 4 bases of the junction left unmatched. This CDR3 contains 13 residues. CDR3 sequence (DNA): TGTGCCAGCCGACTAGCGGGGACCAATGAGCAGTTCTTC. It is translated as CASRLAGTNEQFF.

This clone has just a few counts. CDR3 amino acids: CASSLQSQTNSPLHF. For the CDR3, the DNA is TGTGCCAGCAGCCTCCAATCCCAGACTAATTCACCCCTCCACTTT. The chain is built from TRBV7-2 and TRBJ1-6; no reliable D call. Trimming stripped 5 bases from V and 6 bases from J, with 14 bases between. Germline V gene lookup returns CDR1 SGHTA and CDR2 FQGNSA. The CDR3 has 15 residues.

This clone has just a few counts. The chain uses TRBV18 and TRBJ1-2; 10 bases are a match to TRBD1. CDR3 size: 15 residues. CDR1 KGHSH and CDR2 LQKENI come from the germline V gene. With V trimmed by 3 bases and J by 3 bases, 4 bases remained unmatched. The CDR3 spells CASSPGQGDDYGYTF. For the CDR3, the DNA is TGTGCCAGCTCACCCGGACAGGGGGACGACTATGGCTACACCTTC. Based on the CDR3 plus reference TRBV18 and TRBJ1-2, the full variable domain is NAGVMQNPRHLVRRRGQEARLRCSPMKGHSHVYWYRQLPEEGLKFMVYLQKENIIDESGMPKERFSAEFPKEGPSILRIQQVVRGDSAAYFCASSPGQGDDYGYTFGSGTRLTVV.

This chain joins TRBV6-1 and TRBJ1-2; weak D call: TRBD1 (5 bases). There are 15 residues in the CDR3. Germline CDR1 is MNHNS and CDR2 is SASEGT. V lost 4 bases, J lost 4 bases, and 16 bases lay in between. CDR3 protein: CASSGALPGTYGYTF. The CDR3 DNA is TGTGCCAGCAGTGGGGCCTTGCCGGGGACCTATGGCTACACCTTC.

This rearrangement joins TRBV7-2 to TRBJ1-6; the D is unclear. CDR3 size: 17 residues. From germline, CDR1 is SGHTA and CDR2 FQGNSA. The V end lost 6 bases, the J end lost 4 bases, and 19 bases lay between the germline ends. The CDR3 is CASRDGRTGVYNSPLHF. The CDR3 nucleotides read TGTGCCAGCAGAGATGGGCGGACGGGAGTATATAATTCACCCCTCCACTTT.

This chain uses TRBV4-1 with TRBJ2-7; D unclear. In germline, CDR1 is MGHRA, CDR2 YSYEKL. The V end lost 0 bases, the J end lost 5 bases, and 11 bases lay between the germline ends. CDR3 length: 14 amino acids. The CDR3 nucleotides read TGCGCCAGCAGCCAAGATTCCCAAGGCGACGAGCAGTACTTC. Its translation is CASSQDSQGDEQYF.

V usage is TRBV6-5 and J usage is TRBJ2-7, with D tentatively TRBD2 (6 bases). CDR1 MNHEY and CDR2 SVGAGI come from the germline V gene. The CDR3 has 14 amino acids. Trimming cost V 7 bases and J 2 bases, with 15 bases left between them. The CDR3 coding sequence is TGTGCCAGCATCGGAGCGGGTAATCCCTACGAGCAGTACTTC. Amino acids: CASIGAGNPYEQYF.

This chain joins TRBV4-1 and TRBJ1-6; 7 bases agree with TRBD1. Germline V gene lookup returns CDR1 MGHRA and CDR2 YSYEKL. The length of the CDR3 is 15 residues. The junction had 4 bases not matched to a gene; V was cut back by 0 bases and J by 8 bases. The CDR3 DNA follows: TGCGCCAGCAGCCAAGATAGGGGGCAGTATTCACCCCTCCACTTT. Translating it yields CASSQDRGQYSPLHF.

This rearrangement joins TRBV7-2 to TRBJ1-3; possible D gene TRBD1, 5 bases. CDR1 is SGHTA and CDR2 is FQGNSA in the germline V gene. V lost 6 bases to trimming and J lost 4 bases, with 19 bases between them. The CDR3 is 16 residues long. The CDR3 bases are TGTGCCAGCAGACACCGGGACCGCTCTTCGGGAAACACCATATATTTT. Protein product: CASRHRDRSSGNTIYF.

J is TRBJ2-7 and V is TRBV4-3; either TRBD1 or TRBD2 may supply D (5 bases each). The ends were cut back, 1 base at V and 1 base at J, with 8 bases in the middle. Germline CDR1 LGHNA, CDR2 YSLEER. This CDR3 contains 14 residues. CDR3 in amino acids: CASSQGDHSYEQYF. DNA of the CDR3: TGCGCCAGCAGCCAAGGGGACCATTCCTACGAGCAGTACTTC.

The rearrangement joins TRBV5-4 to TRBJ2-5; D perhaps matches TRBD1 (6 bases). Germline CDR1 is SGHNT and CDR2 is YYREEE (reference sequence). V gave up 0 bases and J gave up 2 bases, with 14 bases separating them. CDR3 length equals 16 residues. The CDR3 coding sequence is TGTGCCAGCAGCTTGGTAGGACAGACAAAGCAAGAGACCCAGTACTTC. Its translation: CASSLVGQTKQETQYF.

As DNA, the CDR3 is TGTGCCATTAAGGGGGGTAATGAAAAACTGTTTTTT. Translation: CAIKGGNEKLFF. V is TRBV6-1 and J is TRBJ1-4, with a weak D call TRBD1 (6 bases). Deletions cut 10 bases from V and 4 bases from J, with 10 bases between. From germline, CDR1 is MNHNS and CDR2 SASEGT. The CDR3 is 12 amino acids.

The genes are TRBV7-8 and TRBJ2-7, with 7 bases that match TRBD2. Trimming took 5 bases from V and 5 from J; bases not matched to a gene: 12. CDR3 length: 15 residues. Looked up from germline, CDR1 is SGHVS and CDR2 is FQNEAQ. CDR3 protein: CASSQTPGGAHEQYF. The DNA of the CDR3 is TGTGCCAGCAGCCAGACCCCGGGGGGAGCCCACGAGCAGTACTTC.

The CDR3 bases are TGTGCCAGCAGCTTATCTCCTAGCGAAAGCTACGAGCAGTACTTC. It yields the protein CASSLSPSESYEQYF. The chain has TRBV7-9 and TRBJ2-7, with D possibly TRBD2 on 6 matching bases. This CDR3 is 15 amino acids long. V dropped 2 bases and J dropped 3 bases, with 14 bases sitting between them. Germline V gives CDR1 SEHNR, CDR2 FQNEAQ (reference sequence).

The chain carries TRBV5-1 and TRBJ1-2, with TRBD1 identical over 11 bases. CDR1 is SGHRS and CDR2 is YFSETQ in the germline V gene. The CDR3 spans 15 residues. Trimming took 4 bases from V and 2 from J; bases not matched to a gene: 4. The CDR3 DNA reads TGCGCCAGCAGCCAAGGACAGGGGGCGAACTATGGCTACACCTTC. Translating gives CASSQGQGANYGYTF. Drawing the rest from reference TRBV5-1 and TRBJ1-2, the complete variable domain is KAGVTQTPRYLIKTRGQQVTLSCSPISGHRSVSWYQQTPGQGLQFLFEYFSETQRNKGNFPGRFSGRQFSNSRSEMNVSTLELGDSALYLCASSQGQGANYGYTFGSGTRLTVV.

This clone turned up a few times. The genes are TRBV18 and TRBJ2-2, with TRBD1 matching over 11 bases. The J segment lost 4 bases and the V segment lost 4 bases, leaving 5 bases of the junction unmatched. CDR3 length equals 16 residues. Looked up from germline, CDR1 is KGHSH and CDR2 is LQKENI. CDR3 sequence reads: CASSQGQGASTGELFF. The CDR3 DNA reads TGTGCCAGCTCACAAGGACAGGGGGCGTCCACCGGGGAGCTGTTTTTT.

The V and J genes are TRBV7-9 and TRBJ2-2; TRBD1 agrees at 9 bases. With V trimmed by 7 bases and J by 4 bases, 10 bases remained unmatched. The length of the CDR3 is 16 residues. CDR1 SEHNR and CDR2 FQNEAQ come from the germline V gene (reference sequence). CDR3 loop: CASTPGQGLTTGELFF. CDR3 in DNA: TGTGCCAGCACTCCTGGACAGGGGCTAACCACCGGGGAGCTGTTTTTT.

This clone was observed a few times. The rearrangement joins TRBV28 to TRBJ1-1; no clear D gene. The CDR3 spans 12 residues. Germline CDR1 MDHEN, CDR2 SYDVKM. Trimming pared 3 bases from V and 8 bases from J, leaving 10 bases between. The CDR3 region has the DNA TGTGCCAGCAGTTTTGGGAGGGCGGAAGCTTTCTTT. It is translated as CASSFGRAEAFF.

Note on this clone: One junction end does not reproduce the germline sequence, and a read error may be involved. The V gene is TRBV5-6, the J gene TRBJ2-6; possible D gene TRBD2, 6 bases. This CDR3 is built from 16 residues. Per the germline V gene, CDR1 is SGHDT and CDR2 is YYEEEE. For the CDR3, the DNA is TGTGCCAGCAGCTCGGCGGGACGCTCTGGGGTCAACGTCCTGACTTTC. It yields the protein CASSSAGRSGVNVLTF. Full variable domain (rest looked up from reference TRBV5-6 and TRBJ2-6): DAGVTQSPTHLIKTRGQQVTLRCSPKSGHDTVSWYQQALGQGPQFIFQYYEEEERQRGNFPDRFSGHQFPNYSSELNVNALLLGDSALYLCASSSAGRSGVNVLTFGAGSRLTVL.

This clone occurred a few times. The rearrangement joins TRBV28 to TRBJ1-5; no firm D call. With 4 bases removed from V and 7 bases from J, the gap between germline ends came to 8 bases. Germline lookup yields CDR1 MDHEN and CDR2 SYDVKM. The CDR3 runs to 12 residues. The chain's CDR3 is CASSSEVQPQHF. CDR3 DNA: TGTGCCAGCAGTTCAGAGGTACAGCCCCAGCATTTT.

In DNA form, the CDR3 reads TGTGCCAGTAGTACTCAGGGGGCCTCAGGCAATCAGCCCCAGCATTTT. Translation: CASSTQGASGNQPQHF. This chain uses TRBV19 with TRBJ1-5; TRBD1 agrees at 8 bases. The V and J ends lost 4 bases and 2 bases, in that order; junction bases with no gene match: 7. CDR3 length equals 16 residues. Germline CDR1 reads LNHDA; CDR2 reads SQIVND (reference sequence). Together with reference TRBV19 and TRBJ1-5, the CDR3 gives the full variable domain: DGGITQSPKYLFRKEGQNVTLSCEQNLNHDAMYWYRQDPGQGLRLIYYSQIVNDFQKGDIAEGYSVSREKKESFPLTVTSAQKNPTAFYLCASSTQGASGNQPQHFGDGTRLSIL.

The chain links TRBV6-5 to TRBJ2-7; D gene ambiguous. This CDR3 region has 14 residues. Deletions cut 5 bases from V and 5 bases from J, with 16 bases between. Germline lookup yields CDR1 MNHEY and CDR2 SVGAGI. As DNA, the CDR3 is TGTGCCAGCAGTGTCCAGATTCCCCAACACGAGCAGTACTTC. Protein product: CASSVQIPQHEQYF.

The rearrangement links TRBV5-1 to TRBJ1-5; D possibly corresponds to TRBD1 (6 bases). V lost 1 base, J lost 4 bases, and 12 bases lay in between. From germline, CDR1 is SGHRS and CDR2 YFSETQ. This CDR3 region has 15 residues. The CDR3 DNA follows: TGCGCCAGCAGCTTGACAGGGTCGGGGAATCAGCCCCAGCATTTT. Translating it yields CASSLTGSGNQPQHF.

This chain links TRBV19 with TRBJ1-2; 7 bases agree with TRBD1. V lost 3 bases and J lost 4; bases outside the gene matches: 14. CDR3 size: 17 residues. The germline V gene encodes CDR1 LNHDA and CDR2 SQIVND (reference sequence). The CDR3 loop reads CASSIIGQDLDIYGYTF. CDR3 nucleotides: TGTGCCAGTAGTATCATAGGACAGGACCTTGATATCTATGGCTACACCTTC.

V usage is TRBV28 and J usage is TRBJ1-2, with D tentatively TRBD1 (6 bases). Per the germline V gene, CDR1 is MDHEN and CDR2 is SYDVKM. CDR3 length: 14 residues. The V end was cut by 3 bases, the J end by 5 bases, with 13 bases between. CDR3 sequence reads: CASSFGGATYGYTF. The CDR3 DNA follows: TGTGCCAGCAGTTTTGGGGGGGCGACGTATGGCTACACCTTC.

This sequence joins TRBV4-3 and TRBJ1-2; D is undetermined. V lost 0 bases, J lost 0 bases, and 11 bases lay in between. The CDR3 extends over 16 amino acids. The germline V gene encodes CDR1 LGHNA and CDR2 YSLEER. CDR3 nucleotide sequence: TGCGCCAGCAGCCAAGATTCCCCCAGGACTAACTATGGCTACACCTTC. It encodes CASSQDSPRTNYGYTF.

This clone appeared a few times. The gene calls are TRBV19 and TRBJ1-1, with 8 bases lining up with TRBD1. Germline V CDR1 and CDR2: LNHDA, SQIVND (reference sequence). This CDR3 comprises 12 residues. V lost 6 bases and J lost 11; bases outside the gene matches: 8. CDR3 loop: CASRGVTGGAFF. In nucleotides, the CDR3 is TGTGCCAGTAGAGGAGTCACAGGGGGTGCTTTCTTT.

The rearrangement joins TRBV10-3 to TRBJ2-1; D not certain. The CDR3 contains 14 residues. The germline V gene has CDR1 ENHRY and CDR2 SYGVKD. The V end lost 4 bases, the J end lost 0 bases, and 7 bases lay between the germline ends. The CDR3, as DNA: TGTGCCATCAGTGGGCAGGTCTCCTACAATGAGCAGTTCTTC. Its protein product is CAISGQVSYNEQFF.

The rearrangement uses TRBV9 and TRBJ2-2; 12 nucleotides align to TRBD1. The CDR3 has 15 amino acids. The ends lost 3 bases at V and 6 bases at J; junction bases unmatched: 3. Germline CDR1 and CDR2: SGDLS and YYNGEE. CDR3 DNA sequence: TGTGCCAGCAGCGCGGGACAGGGGGCCGCCGGGGAGCTGTTTTTT. This translates into CASSAGQGAAGELFF.

The chain employs TRBV6-6 and TRBJ1-1; D gene uncertain. V dropped 0 bases and J dropped 4 bases, with 15 bases sitting between them. The CDR3 spans 16 residues. The germline V gene has CDR1 MNHNY and CDR2 SVGAGI (reference sequence). CDR3: CASSYSRKGMGTEAFF. CDR3 bases: TGTGCCAGCAGTTACTCGAGAAAAGGGATGGGCACTGAAGCTTTCTTT.